These 29 T cell receptor beta chains originate from one sample sequenced in a study of T cells in women clearing cervical HPV infection. The method was immunoSEQ multiplex PCR; TCRdb's version includes in-frame clones alone and lacks a portion of them. Seen in this sample are 39,000 or so clones; the ten most common clones hold roughly 6%. The sample consisted of blood buffy coat. These TCRs come from a woman aged 18-70 years with a cervical HPV16 infection that either progressed to CIN3+ or cleared (not recorded which).

Comments on this clone: The CDR3 end is not reached by the read, which stops 3 residues before it; the germline J gene fills it in. The chain is built from TRBV18 and TRBJ1-1; D is possibly TRBD1 (6 bases). Trimming left V 6 bases short and J 1 base short, with 12 bases between. This CDR3 spans 14 amino acids. CDR1 and CDR2 from the germline V gene are KGHSH and LQKENI. Partial CDR3 DNA: TGTGCCAGCTCGTTACAGGGTAAGAACACTGAA. It yields the protein CASSLQGKNTE. The entire CDR3 protein is CASSLQGKNTEAFF.

With respect to this clone: Sequencing ends 3 residues short of the CDR3 end; the germline J gene provides the rest. This chain joins TRBV5-4 and TRBJ2-5; 7 bases fit TRBD2. Unmatched junction bases numbered 13, after V lost 3 bases and J lost 5 bases. Germline loops: CDR1 SGHNT, CDR2 YYREEE (reference sequence). The length of the CDR3 is 16 residues. CDR3 sequence reads: CASSYTGLVGGETQYF. CDR3 bases read: TGTGCCAGCAGCTATACCGGACTAGTAGGTGGGGAGACC.

For this clone: The CDR3 end lies 3 residues beyond the end of the read and is filled in from the germline J gene. The chain combines TRBV7-9 with TRBJ2-5, with D possibly matching TRBD2 (6 bases). This CDR3 has 13 residues. The germline V gene encodes CDR1 SEHNR and CDR2 FQNEAQ (reference sequence). V was clipped by 8 bases and J by 2 bases, with 12 bases between them. The CDR3 spells CASDRDSQETQYF. The sequenced CDR3 bases are TGTGCCAGCGACCGGGACTCACAAGAGACC.

With regard to this clone: The read is 3 residues too short to cover the CDR3 end, so that end is filled in from the germline J gene. The chain employs TRBV6-2 or TRBV6-3 and TRBJ2-1; the match to TRBD1 covers 8 bases. The germline V gene encodes CDR1 MNHEY and CDR2 SVGEGT. The CDR3 consists of 14 residues. V shed 5 bases, J shed 5 bases, and the junction held 5 bases outside the gene matches. The CDR3 region is CASSKGTGDNEQFF. The DNA read from the CDR3 is TGTGCCAGCAGTAAAGGGACAGGAGACAATGAG.

With regard to this clone: The CDR3 end falls 3 residues outside the read, so it is completed with the germline J gene. The genes are TRBV18 and TRBJ2-5; possible D gene TRBD2, 5 bases. Germline CDR1 is KGHSH and CDR2 is LQKENI. The germline V and J ends were trimmed by 0 bases and 5 bases, with 10 bases remaining between them. The CDR3 has 14 amino acids. The CDR3 region is CASSPPVQRETQYF. The CDR3 bases that were read are TGTGCCAGCTCACCACCGGTCCAGCGGGAGACC.

Regarding this clone: The read comes to an end 3 residues before the CDR3 does, leaving the germline J gene to fill in the end. The chain is built from TRBV7-2 and TRBJ1-2; D gene ambiguous. The germline V gene encodes CDR1 SGHTA and CDR2 FQGNSA. CDR3 size: 13 residues. The CDR3 spells CASSLGSLNDYTF. CDR3 DNA, as far as it was read: TGTGCCAGCAGCCTCGGGTCTCTCAATGAC.

As for this clone: The sequence runs out 3 residues before the end of the CDR3; the remainder is reconstructed from the germline J gene. The J gene is TRBJ2-2, the V gene TRBV7-6; 9 positions agree with TRBD1. The CDR3 extends over 16 amino acids. Per the germline V gene, CDR1 is SGHVS and CDR2 is FNYEAQ. The covered CDR3 bases are TGTGCCAGCAGCTTAGTCAATGCGGACAGGGGTGAAAAG. Protein product: CASSLVNADRGEK. The entire CDR3 reads CASSLVNADRGEKLFF. The entire variable domain, with the rest obtained from reference TRBV7-6 and TRBJ2-2, is as follows: GAGVSQSPRYKVTKRGQDVALRCDPISGHVSLYWYRQALGQGPEFLTYFNYEAQQDKSGLPNDRFSAERPEGSISTLTIQRTEQRDSAMYRCASSLVNADRGEKLFFGEGSRLTVL.

A note on this clone: The read comes to an end 3 residues before the CDR3 does, leaving the germline J gene to fill in the end. The rearrangement links TRBV6-2 or TRBV6-3 to TRBJ2-2, with D possibly TRBD1 on 6 matching bases. The CDR3 extends over 14 amino acids. The germline V gene encodes CDR1 MNHEY and CDR2 SVGEGT. Partial CDR3 DNA: TGTGCCAGCAGGATGACAGGAGACAATTCACCG. This codes for CASRMTGDNSP. The full CDR3 protein reads CASRMTGDNSPLFF.

As to this clone: The CDR3 end falls 3 residues outside the read, so it is completed with the germline J gene. This chain joins TRBV19 and TRBJ1-1; D unresolved. CDR1 is LNHDA and CDR2 is SQIVND in the germline V gene (reference sequence). This CDR3 region has 14 residues. Between the trimmed V and J ends, which lost 9 bases and 1 base, there was a span of 15 bases. CDR3 residues: CASGEVPGNTEAFF. The sequenced CDR3 bases are TGTGCCAGCGGGGAGGTCCCAGGGAACACTGAA.

On this clone: The read is 3 residues too short to cover the CDR3 end, so that end is filled in from the germline J gene. The V call is TRBV11-3, the J call TRBJ2-7; no clear D. The germline V and J ends were trimmed by 3 bases and 2 bases, with 14 bases remaining between them. Looked up from germline, CDR1 is SGHNT and CDR2 is YENEEA. This CDR3 spans 15 amino acids. The CDR3 region is CASSLAARMTYEQYF. Incomplete CDR3 DNA: TGTGCCAGCAGCTTGGCAGCGCGCATGACCTACGAG.

A word on this clone: The read ends 3 residues before the CDR3 terminus; that terminus is restored from the germline J gene. This rearrangement joins TRBV7-6 to TRBJ2-3, with 7 nucleotides matching TRBD1. Looked up from germline, CDR1 is SGHVS and CDR2 is FNYEAQ. CDR3 size: 14 residues. CDR3 DNA, as far as it was read: TGTGCCAGCAGCCGTCAGGGGGTAGGGGAGACG. Protein: CASSRQGVGET. The entire CDR3 protein is CASSRQGVGETQYF.

Worth noting for this clone: The read is 3 residues too short to cover the CDR3 end, so that end is filled in from the germline J gene. The chain has TRBV7-9 and TRBJ1-2; no clear D gene. The CDR3 has 10 amino acids. The germline V gene has CDR1 SEHNR and CDR2 FQNEAQ (reference sequence). CDR3 sequence: CASSDGGYTF. CDR3 bases read: TGTGCCAGCAGCGACGGGGGC.

Remarks on this clone: Sequencing ends 3 residues short of the CDR3 end; the germline J gene provides the rest. The J gene is TRBJ1-6, the V gene TRBV30; 9 bases match TRBD1. The CDR3 sequence is 14 residues long. V was clipped by 3 bases and J by 8 bases; unmatched bases: 5. Germline CDR1 and CDR2: GTSNPN and SVGIG (reference sequence). CDR3 sequence: CAWSPRDRDSPLHF. The CDR3 bases that were read are TGTGCCTGGAGCCCTCGGGACAGGGATTCACCC.

Concerning this clone itself: Read sequence stops 3 residues before the CDR3 end, and the germline J gene provides the missing end. J is TRBJ2-6 and V is TRBV19; D gene uncertain. Germline lookup yields CDR1 LNHDA and CDR2 SQIVND (reference sequence). The CDR3 has 18 residues. Trimming removed 6 bases at V and 4 bases at J, with 22 bases between. This chain's CDR3 is CASSPGVSTYSGANVLTF. CDR3 bases read: TGTGCCAGTAGCCCGGGTGTCTCAACCTATTCCGGGGCCAACGTC.

Comments on this clone: The observed sequence ends 3 residues before the CDR3 terminus, with the missing tail filled in from the germline J gene. Other DNA sequences from this sample encode an identical CDR3 as well. The chain joins TRBV19 to TRBJ2-3; 9 nucleotides agree with TRBD1. CDR1 is LNHDA, CDR2 SQIVND, per germline (reference sequence). J gave up 3 bases and V 5 bases, and 9 bases lay outside the gene matches. The CDR3 runs 16 residues. The sequenced CDR3 bases are TGTGCCAGTAGTCTCCCCCCCGGGACAGGGACAGATACG. It codes for CASSLPPGTGTDT. The CDR3 as a whole reads CASSLPPGTGTDTQYF.

This clone is classed as medium-sized by frequency. The read terminates 3 residues before the CDR3 end, so the remaining end is supplied by the germline J gene. J is TRBJ2-2 and V is TRBV29-1; possible D gene TRBD2, 7 bases. CDR3 length: 14 amino acids. V dropped 6 bases and J dropped 5 bases, with 16 bases sitting between them. Germline V gene sequence: CDR1 SQVTM, CDR2 ANQGSEA. The CDR3 DNA, read in part, is TGCAGCGTGGATGGGGGGGCTATAACCGGGGAG. It translates to CSVDGGAITGE. Given in full, the CDR3 is CSVDGGAITGELFF.

Regarding this clone: The read finishes 3 residues shy of the CDR3 end, and the germline J gene is used to complete it. The chain combines TRBV18 with TRBJ2-2, with TRBD1 as a possible D gene (5 bases). There are 16 residues in the CDR3. The germline V and J ends were trimmed by 6 bases and 1 base, with 15 bases remaining between them. Looked up from germline, CDR1 is KGHSH and CDR2 is LQKENI. Incomplete CDR3 DNA: TGTGCCAGCTCCCATTCCGATCAGGGGAACACCGGGGAG. This sequence encodes CASSHSDQGNTGE. From start to end, the CDR3 is CASSHSDQGNTGELFF.

The chain's CDR3 is CSVESRNSYEQFF. Incomplete CDR3 DNA: TGCAGCGTTGAATCCAGGAACTCCTATGAG. The V and J genes are TRBV29-1 and TRBJ2-1; D call uncertain. The CDR3 goes on 3 residues after the read ends, and that part is filled in from the germline J gene. Germline V gene data show CDR1 as SQVTM and CDR2 as ANQGSEA. Deletions cut 2 bases from V and 8 bases from J, with 13 bases between. The CDR3 sequence is 13 residues long.

Turning to this clone: The sequence runs out 3 residues before the end of the CDR3; the remainder is reconstructed from the germline J gene. The chain recombines TRBV29-1 with TRBJ2-1, with D possibly being TRBD1 (6 bases). Trimming took off 3 bases at V and 7 bases at J, with 22 bases between the two ends. The CDR3 runs 16 residues. Per the germline V gene, CDR1 is SQVTM and CDR2 is ANQGSEA. The sequenced part of the CDR3 DNA is TGCAGCGTTGACGGGACGGCAGGGACAACAATAAATGAG. As protein: CSVDGTAGTTINE. The whole CDR3 protein reads CSVDGTAGTTINEQFF.

About this clone: The read halts 3 residues ahead of the CDR3 end, with the missing end drawn from the germline J gene. This chain joins TRBV18 and TRBJ2-3; perhaps TRBD1 as D (6 bases). Per germline, CDR1 KGHSH and CDR2 LQKENI. This CDR3 region has 15 residues. The CDR3 bases that were read are TGTGCCAGCTCACCCCCCTTTGGGGGACAAGAGACG. Its translation is CASSPPFGGQET. In full, the CDR3 is CASSPPFGGQETQYF.

On this clone itself: From the germline J gene comes the end of the CDR3, since the read stops 3 residues before it. The chain recombines TRBV6-4 with TRBJ2-1; 14 positions match TRBD2. The V and J ends lost 3 bases and 6 bases, in that order; junction bases with no gene match: 4. Germline values: CDR1 MRHNA, CDR2 SNTAGT. The length of the CDR3 is 16 residues. The CDR3 is CASSETGTSGSNEQFF. CDR3 bases read: TGTGCCAGCAGTGAGACCGGGACTAGCGGGAGCAATGAG.

Comment on this clone: The read ends 3 residues early relative to the CDR3; the germline J gene fills the gap. The chain employs TRBV20-1 and TRBJ2-3; a weak D match, TRBD2 (5 bases). CDR1 and CDR2 (germline): DFQATT, SNEGSKA (reference sequence). V lost 5 bases and J 1 base, leaving 19 bases between the germline ends. The CDR3 spans 16 residues. CDR3 region: CSAEEADRGGTDTQYF. The covered CDR3 bases are TGCAGTGCTGAGGAGGCTGATCGGGGAGGCACAGATACG.

Points on this clone: The read gets to within 3 residues of the CDR3 end, and the germline J gene fills in the rest. The genes are TRBV19 and TRBJ2-3, with 9 bases that match TRBD2. Germline V CDR1 and CDR2: LNHDA, SQIVND (reference sequence). The CDR3 consists of 14 residues. CDR3 DNA (partial): TGTGCCAGTACTGGACTAGCGACTTTTGAAACG. Encoded protein: CASTGLATFET. The full CDR3 is CASTGLATFETQYF.

Concerning this clone: The CDR3 goes on 3 residues after the read ends, and that part is filled in from the germline J gene. V usage is TRBV18 and J usage is TRBJ2-3; 8 bases are a match to TRBD2. The CDR3 is 15 residues long. Trimming cost V 3 bases and J 2 bases; bases outside gene matches: 4. Germline V gene sequence: CDR1 KGHSH, CDR2 LQKENI. The covered CDR3 bases are TGTGCCAGCTCACCTACGGGGGGGACCACAGATACG. Amino acids: CASSPTGGTTDT. The full-length CDR3 reads as CASSPTGGTTDTQYF.

In regard to this clone: The read stops 3 residues short of the end of the CDR3; the missing end is completed from the germline J gene. This chain joins TRBV7-8 and TRBJ2-2; D not resolved. The germline V and J ends were trimmed by 9 bases and 5 bases, with 10 bases remaining between them. The CDR3 runs 12 residues. Germline assignment: CDR1 SGHVS and CDR2 FQNEAQ. CDR3 sequence reads: CASPSPTGELFF. Incomplete CDR3 DNA: TGTGCCAGTCCTTCCCCGACCGGGGAG.

As concerns this clone: The read stops 3 residues short of the end of the CDR3; the missing end is completed from the germline J gene. This chain joins TRBV5-6 and TRBJ1-2; the match to TRBD1 covers 7 bases. This CDR3 comprises 13 residues. Losses at the gene ends were 0 bases for V and 4 bases for J; bases not matched to a gene: 0. The germline gives CDR1 SGHDT, CDR2 YYEEEE. The DNA read from the CDR3 is TGTGCCAGCAGCTTGGGGGACAGCTATGGC. Translation gives CASSLGDSYG. The full CDR3 reads CASSLGDSYGYTF.

Of note for this clone: The CDR3 extends 3 residues past the end of the read, so its final part is completed from the germline J gene. The rearrangement links TRBV18 to TRBJ2-2; 7 bases are a match to TRBD1. With 1 base clipped from V and 5 bases from J, the junction kept 10 bases outside the gene matches. CDR1 is KGHSH and CDR2 is LQKENI in the germline V gene. The CDR3 consists of 17 residues. CDR3 DNA (partial): TGTGCCAGCTCACCACAGGGGACAGCCTACAGTACCGGGGAG. It encodes CASSPQGTAYSTGE. The whole CDR3 reads CASSPQGTAYSTGELFF.

On this clone: The CDR3 extends 3 residues past the end of the read, so its final part is completed from the germline J gene. This chain links TRBV7-2 with TRBJ2-3; D ambiguous. This CDR3 spans 14 amino acids. The germline V and J ends were trimmed by 5 bases and 2 bases, with 11 bases remaining between them. Per germline, CDR1 SGHTA and CDR2 FQGNSA. CDR3 residues: CASSITIHTDTQYF. Partial CDR3 DNA: TGTGCCAGCAGCATTACGATACACACAGATACG.

A word on this clone: The CDR3 end lies 3 residues beyond the end of the read and is filled in from the germline J gene. J is TRBJ1-1 and V is TRBV7-3; possibly TRBD1 for D (5 bases). This CDR3 spans 13 amino acids. V was shortened by 0 bases and J by 6 bases, with 8 bases between the two germline ends. From germline, CDR1 is SGHTA and CDR2 FQGTGA. CDR3 sequence: CASSLTGGAEAFF. The CDR3 bases that were read are TGTGCCAGCAGCTTAACGGGGGGAGCTGAA. The full variable domain, completed using reference TRBV7-3 and TRBJ1-1, is GAGVSQTPSNKVTEKGKYVELRCDPISGHTALYWYRQSLGQGPEFLIYFQGTGAADDSGLPNDRFFAVRPEGSVSTLKIQRTERGDSAVYLCASSLTGGAEAFFGQGTRLTVV.